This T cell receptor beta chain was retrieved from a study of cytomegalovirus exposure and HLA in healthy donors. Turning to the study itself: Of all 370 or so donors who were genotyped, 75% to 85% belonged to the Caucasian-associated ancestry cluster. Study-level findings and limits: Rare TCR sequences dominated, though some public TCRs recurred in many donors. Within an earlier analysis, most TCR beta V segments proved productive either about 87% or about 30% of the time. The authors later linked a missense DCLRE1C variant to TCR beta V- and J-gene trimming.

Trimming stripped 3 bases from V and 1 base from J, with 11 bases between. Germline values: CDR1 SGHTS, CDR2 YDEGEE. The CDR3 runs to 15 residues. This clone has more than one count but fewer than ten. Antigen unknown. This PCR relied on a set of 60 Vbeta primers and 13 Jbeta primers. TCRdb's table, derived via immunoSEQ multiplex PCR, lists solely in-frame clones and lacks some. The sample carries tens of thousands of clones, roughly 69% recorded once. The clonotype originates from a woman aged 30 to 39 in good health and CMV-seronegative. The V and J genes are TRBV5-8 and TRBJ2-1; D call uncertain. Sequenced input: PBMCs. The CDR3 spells CASSYYPGSYNEQFF. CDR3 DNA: TGTGCCAGCAGCTATTATCCGGGTTCCTACAATGAGCAGTTCTTC.